The sequence of this T cell receptor (beta chain) was determined in a study of PD-1 blockade in classical Hodgkin lymphoma. Points from the study as a whole: Researchers reported that CD4+ TCR diversity, though not CD8+, rose significantly by C4D1. Patients were excluded if nivolumab began under 1 year after ASCT (the autologous transplant). Complete responders possessed baseline diversity comparable to newly diagnosed patients. Newly diagnosed patients were reported to start with lower TCR diversity than healthy donors.

With 4 bases removed from V and 1 base from J, the gap between germline ends came to 11 bases. The CDR3 sequence is 14 residues long. The germline gives CDR1 SGHNT, CDR2 YYREEE (reference sequence). On this clone: Its specificity is unknown.

Indicated time point: cycle 4 day 1 (C4D1), after less than seven weeks of nivolumab. Patients all relapsed after autologous stem cell transplantation, and there was variation in brentuximab vedotin exposure. Thawed PBMCs underwent magnetic negative selection to yield purified CD4+ T cells. Some clones are missing from TCRdb's copy, which holds only in-frame ones; the method was immunoSEQ multiplex PCR. Here the sample spans around 9,600 clones, around 80% being singletons. The rearrangement joins TRBV5-4 to TRBJ2-5, with D maybe TRBD2 (5 bases). This clonotype was sampled from a human donor with classical Hodgkin lymphoma. The input for sequencing was CD4+ T cells from blood, taken before the fourth cycle of nivolumab. CDR3 nucleotide sequence: TGTGCCAGCAGCGCGGTCGGGGTCCAAGAGACCCAGTACTTC. Translation gives CASSAVGVQETQYF.